This T cell receptor (beta chain) was captured in a study of CD8 T cells in Susac syndrome. Reverse transcription used 0.5 to 1 ug RNA and random hexamers. MiXCR was run by TCRdb on the immunoSEQ multiplex PCR reads, yielding one entry per CDR3 protein. The sample records more than 150,000 distinct CDR3 sequences, 85% to 95% being singletons. On this clonotype: Its antigen is as yet unknown.

The study, taken as a whole, reports: Clonal CD8+ expansion in Susac was highest in TEMRA cells and active patients. In total CD8+ repertoires, 15 to 20 Susac-specific public clones were found, and five in CD8+ TEMRA repertoires.

The V and J ends lost 0 bases and 4 bases respectively, with 16 bases between them. The CDR3 is 17 amino acids. Germline-derived CDR1 and CDR2 are MGHRA and YSYEKL. The diagnostic criteria were recently defined, and patients with Susac syndrome met them for definite or probable disease. FACS was used to enrich TEMRA cells, whereas the CD8+ and CD4+ T cells were obtained by negative isolation. Specimen: CD8+ T cells from PBMCs. The origin of this receptor is a human donor with Susac syndrome. This rearrangement joins TRBV4-1 to TRBJ1-5; no clear D gene. CDR3 residues: CASSQDGFGQPNQPQHF. CDR3 nucleotide sequence: TGCGCCAGCAGCCAAGATGGGTTCGGTCAACCTAATCAGCCCCAGCATTTT.